This TCR beta chain was documented in a study of shared clonotypes between healthy human individuals. Across the whole study: A couple of women and three men aged 18 to 49 made up the donors.

TCRdb's copy holds only in-frame clones and misses some; the assay was immunoSEQ multiplex PCR. The sample consists of 1 million to 1.3 million clones, 70% to 80% of them appearing once. Concerning this clone: The antigen is unknown. A read error is the likely source, as a far larger clone sits one nucleotide away. Other DNA sequences within the sample encode an identical CDR3.

Nashville, Tennessee was home to all donors, each a Caucasian adult. V gave up 0 bases and J gave up 0 bases, with 1 base separating them. The CDR3 totals 13 residues. Germline V gives CDR1 SGDLS, CDR2 YYNGEE. Study outcomes and limitations: Non-shared clonotypes were found to have lower generation probabilities than the clonotypes that were shared by all four of the sorted-subset donors.

The chain carries TRBV9 and TRBJ1-3, with D uncertain. This receptor was taken from a man younger than 35 in good health. Some clones in this sample may be carry-over from other donors' samples. The sequenced material came from memory CD4+ T cells from PBMCs. Noted subset: CD45RA-negative fraction. In DNA, the CDR3 is TGTGCCAGCAGCGTAGGCTCTGGAAACACCATATATTTT. Its translation: CASSVGSGNTIYF.